This TCR beta chain was captured in a study of CD8 T cells in ankylosing spondylitis. Study-wide results and limits: Reported data indicate significant enrichment of disease-linked clones within matched ankylosing spondylitis synovial fluid. Disease-linked clones bore a CD8+ phenotype, appearing relatively rarely in peripheral blood.

Comment on this clonotype: The target antigen is unknown.

CDR3 size: 11 residues. The V end was cut by 11 bases, the J end by 8 bases, with 15 bases between. Germline CDR1 is MNHNS and CDR2 is SASEGT. MiXCR, run by TCRdb on the 5' RACE reads, gives a single entry per CDR3 protein. The sample yields roughly 130,000 distinct CDR3 sequences, about 13% seen once. This receptor was taken from a female donor with ankylosing spondylitis or in good health (not recorded which). The chain joins TRBV6-1 to TRBJ1-2; D not certain. Sequenced sample: blood, either unsorted or a sorted T cell fraction (not recorded which). DNA of the CDR3: TGTGCCTCAGCGGGGTTTGGGGGCTACACCTTC. Translating gives CASAGFGGYTF.